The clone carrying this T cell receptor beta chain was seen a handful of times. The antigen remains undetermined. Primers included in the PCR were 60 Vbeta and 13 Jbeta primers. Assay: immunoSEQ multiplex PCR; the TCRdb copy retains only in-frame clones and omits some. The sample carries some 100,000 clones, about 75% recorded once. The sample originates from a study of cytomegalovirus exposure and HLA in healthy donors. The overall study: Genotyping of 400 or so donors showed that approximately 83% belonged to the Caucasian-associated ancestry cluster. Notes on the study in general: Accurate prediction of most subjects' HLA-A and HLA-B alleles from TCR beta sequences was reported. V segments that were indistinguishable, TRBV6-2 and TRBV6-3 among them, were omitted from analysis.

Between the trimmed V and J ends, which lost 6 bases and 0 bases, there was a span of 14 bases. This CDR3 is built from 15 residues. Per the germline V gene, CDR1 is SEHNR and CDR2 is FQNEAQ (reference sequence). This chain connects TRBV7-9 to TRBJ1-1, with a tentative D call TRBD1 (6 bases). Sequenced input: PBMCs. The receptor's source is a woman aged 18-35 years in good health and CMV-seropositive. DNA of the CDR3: TGTGCCAGCAGTCATAACGACAGGCTGAACACTGAAGCTTTCTTT. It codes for CASSHNDRLNTEAFF.